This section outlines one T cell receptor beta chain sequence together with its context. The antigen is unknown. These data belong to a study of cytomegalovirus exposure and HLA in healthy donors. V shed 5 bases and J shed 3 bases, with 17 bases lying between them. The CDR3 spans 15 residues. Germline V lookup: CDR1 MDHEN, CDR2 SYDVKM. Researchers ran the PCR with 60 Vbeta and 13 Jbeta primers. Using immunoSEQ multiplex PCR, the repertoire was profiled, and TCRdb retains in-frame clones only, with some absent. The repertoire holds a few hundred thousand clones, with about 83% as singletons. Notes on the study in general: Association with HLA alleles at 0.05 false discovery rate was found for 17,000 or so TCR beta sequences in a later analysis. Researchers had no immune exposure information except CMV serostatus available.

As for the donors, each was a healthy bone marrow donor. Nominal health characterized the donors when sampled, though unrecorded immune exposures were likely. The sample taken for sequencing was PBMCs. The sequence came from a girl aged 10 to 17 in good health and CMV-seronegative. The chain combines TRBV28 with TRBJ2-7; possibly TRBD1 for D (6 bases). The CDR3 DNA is TGTGCCAGCAGTCGGTTTGGGCAGGGGAGCTACGAGCAGTACTTC. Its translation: CASSRFGQGSYEQYF.